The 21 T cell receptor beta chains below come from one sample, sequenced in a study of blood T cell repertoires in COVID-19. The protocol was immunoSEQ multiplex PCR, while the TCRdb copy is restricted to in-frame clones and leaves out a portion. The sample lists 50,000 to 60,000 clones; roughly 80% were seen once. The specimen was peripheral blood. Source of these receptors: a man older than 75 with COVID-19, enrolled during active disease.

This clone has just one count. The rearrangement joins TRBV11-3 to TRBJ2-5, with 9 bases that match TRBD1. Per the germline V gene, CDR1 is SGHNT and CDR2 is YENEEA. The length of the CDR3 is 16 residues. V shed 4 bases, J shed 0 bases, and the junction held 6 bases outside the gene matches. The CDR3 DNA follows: TGTGCCAGCAGCTCCGGGACAGGGCCGTACCAAGAGACCCAGTACTTC. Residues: CASSSGTGPYQETQYF.

Here the CDR3 DNA reads TGTGCCAGTACTGACAGGGGGGAAGGCTACACCTTC. Protein product: CASTDRGEGYTF. V and J are TRBV19 and TRBJ1-2; 9 positions agree with TRBD1. Germline V gives CDR1 LNHDA, CDR2 SQIVND (reference sequence). The ends lost 7 bases at V and 8 bases at J; junction bases unmatched: 5. This CDR3 comprises 12 residues.

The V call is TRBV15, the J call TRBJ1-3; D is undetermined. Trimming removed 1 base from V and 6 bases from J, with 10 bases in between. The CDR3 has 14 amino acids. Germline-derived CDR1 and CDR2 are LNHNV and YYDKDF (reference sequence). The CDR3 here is CATSRATEANTIYF. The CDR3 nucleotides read TGTGCCACCAGCAGAGCAACTGAGGCAAACACCATATATTTT.

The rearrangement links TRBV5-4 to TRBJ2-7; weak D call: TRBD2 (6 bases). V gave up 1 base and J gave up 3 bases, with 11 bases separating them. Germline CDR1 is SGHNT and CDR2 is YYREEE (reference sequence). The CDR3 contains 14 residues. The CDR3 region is CASSLNGGIYEQYF. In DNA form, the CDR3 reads TGTGCCAGCAGCTTGAACGGGGGAATCTACGAGCAGTACTTC.

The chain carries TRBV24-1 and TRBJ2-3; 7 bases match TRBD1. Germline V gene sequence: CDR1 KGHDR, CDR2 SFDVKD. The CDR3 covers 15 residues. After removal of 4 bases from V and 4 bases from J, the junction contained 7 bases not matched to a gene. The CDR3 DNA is TGTGCCACCAGTGAAACCCGACAGGGAGCAGATACGCAGTATTTT. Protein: CATSETRQGADTQYF.

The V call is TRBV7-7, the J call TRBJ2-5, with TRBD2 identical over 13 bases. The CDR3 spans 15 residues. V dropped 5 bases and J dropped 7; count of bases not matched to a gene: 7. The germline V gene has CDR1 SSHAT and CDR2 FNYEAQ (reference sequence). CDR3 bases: TGTGCCAGCAGCGGACTAGCGGGAGCCGGGGGGACCCAGTACTTC. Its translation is CASSGLAGAGGTQYF.

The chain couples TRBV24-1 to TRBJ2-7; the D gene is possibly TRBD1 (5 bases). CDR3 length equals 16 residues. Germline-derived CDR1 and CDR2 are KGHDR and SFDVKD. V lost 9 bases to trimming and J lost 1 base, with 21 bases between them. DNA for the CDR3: TGTGCCACCCTAAACCCCAACAGGTGGGATTCCTACGAGCAGTACGTC. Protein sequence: CATLNPNRWDSYEQYV.

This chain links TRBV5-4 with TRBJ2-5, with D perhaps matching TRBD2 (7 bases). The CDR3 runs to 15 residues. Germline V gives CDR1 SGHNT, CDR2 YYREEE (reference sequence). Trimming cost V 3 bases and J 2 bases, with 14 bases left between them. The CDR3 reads CASSSKRDMQETQYF. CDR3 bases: TGTGCCAGCAGCTCCAAGCGGGACATGCAAGAGACCCAGTACTTC.

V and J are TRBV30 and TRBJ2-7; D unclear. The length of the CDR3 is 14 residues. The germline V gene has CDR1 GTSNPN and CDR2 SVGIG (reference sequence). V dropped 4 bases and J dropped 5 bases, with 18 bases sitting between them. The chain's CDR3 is CAWTSSPVFNEQYF. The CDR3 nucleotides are TGTGCCTGGACCTCGTCCCCGGTGTTCAACGAGCAGTACTTC. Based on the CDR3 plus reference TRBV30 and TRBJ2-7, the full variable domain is SQTIHQWPATLVQPVGSPLSLECTVEGTSNPNLYWYRQAAGRGLQLLFYSVGIGQISSEVPQNLSASRPQDRQFILSSKKLLLSDSGFYLCAWTSSPVFNEQYFGPGTRLTVT.

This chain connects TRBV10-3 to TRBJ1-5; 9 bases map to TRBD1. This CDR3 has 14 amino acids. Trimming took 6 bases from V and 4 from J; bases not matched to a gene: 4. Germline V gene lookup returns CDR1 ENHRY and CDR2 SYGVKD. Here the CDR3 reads CAISPQGANQPQHF. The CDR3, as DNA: TGTGCCATCAGCCCACAGGGGGCGAATCAGCCCCAGCATTTT.

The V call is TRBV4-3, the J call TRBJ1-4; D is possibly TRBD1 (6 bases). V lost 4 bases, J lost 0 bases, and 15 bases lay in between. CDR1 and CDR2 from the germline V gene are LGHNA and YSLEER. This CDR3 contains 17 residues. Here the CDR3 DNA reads TGCGCCAGCAGCCTGGGACAAGGGGGAACAACTAATGAAAAACTGTTTTTT. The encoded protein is CASSLGQGGTTNEKLFF.

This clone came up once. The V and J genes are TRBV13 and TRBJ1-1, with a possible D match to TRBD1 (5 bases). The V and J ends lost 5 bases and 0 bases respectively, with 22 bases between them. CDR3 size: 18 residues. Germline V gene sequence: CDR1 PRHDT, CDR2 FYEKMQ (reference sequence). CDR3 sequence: CASSPPRKGRPMNTEAFF. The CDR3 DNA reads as TGTGCCAGCAGCCCCCCTAGGAAGGGGCGACCTATGAACACTGAAGCTTTCTTT.

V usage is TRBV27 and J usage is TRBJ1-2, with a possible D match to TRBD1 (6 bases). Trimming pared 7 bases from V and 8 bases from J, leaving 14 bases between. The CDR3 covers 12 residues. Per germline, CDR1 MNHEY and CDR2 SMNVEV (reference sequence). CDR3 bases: TGTGCCAGCAAAACAGGGCAGGGGGGCTACACCTTC. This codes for CASKTGQGGYTF.

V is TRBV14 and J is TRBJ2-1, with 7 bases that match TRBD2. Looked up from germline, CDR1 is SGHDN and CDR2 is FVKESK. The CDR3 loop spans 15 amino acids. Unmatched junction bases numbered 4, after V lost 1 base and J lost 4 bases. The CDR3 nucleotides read TGTGCCAGCAGCCAAGGAGCGGGGTTTTACAATGAGCAGTTCTTC. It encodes CASSQGAGFYNEQFF.

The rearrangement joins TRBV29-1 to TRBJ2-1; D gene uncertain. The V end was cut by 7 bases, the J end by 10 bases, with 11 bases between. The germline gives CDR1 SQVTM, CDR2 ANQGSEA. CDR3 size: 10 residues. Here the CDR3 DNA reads TGCAGCGCTCCCTCCGGGGAGCAGTTCTTC. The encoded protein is CSAPSGEQFF.

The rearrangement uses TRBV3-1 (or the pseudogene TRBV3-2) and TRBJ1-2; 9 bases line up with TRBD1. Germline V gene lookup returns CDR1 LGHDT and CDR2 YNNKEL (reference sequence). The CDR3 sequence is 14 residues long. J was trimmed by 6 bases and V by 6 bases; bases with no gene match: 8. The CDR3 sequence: CASSSGTGSHGYTF. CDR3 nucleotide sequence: TGTGCCAGCAGTTCCGGGACAGGGTCCCATGGCTACACCTTC.

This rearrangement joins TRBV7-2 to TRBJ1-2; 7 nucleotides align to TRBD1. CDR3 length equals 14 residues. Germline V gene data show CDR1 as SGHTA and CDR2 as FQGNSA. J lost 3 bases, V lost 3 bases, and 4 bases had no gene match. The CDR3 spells CASSFGQAYYGYTF. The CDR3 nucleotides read TGTGCCAGCAGCTTCGGACAGGCGTACTATGGCTACACCTTC.

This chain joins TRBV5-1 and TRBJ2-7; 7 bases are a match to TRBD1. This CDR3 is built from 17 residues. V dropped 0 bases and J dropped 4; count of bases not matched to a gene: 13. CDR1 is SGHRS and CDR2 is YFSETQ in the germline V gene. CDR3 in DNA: TGCGCCAGCAGCTTGGCCCCCTCGACAGGGCGGACGTACGAGCAGTACGTC. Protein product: CASSLAPSTGRTYEQYV.

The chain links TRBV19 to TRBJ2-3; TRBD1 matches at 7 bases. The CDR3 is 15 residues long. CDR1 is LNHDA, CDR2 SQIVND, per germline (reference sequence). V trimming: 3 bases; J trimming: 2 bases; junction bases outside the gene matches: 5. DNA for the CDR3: TGTGCCAGTAGTATCCCAGGGGGAGTCACAGATACGCAGTATTTT. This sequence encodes CASSIPGGVTDTQYF.

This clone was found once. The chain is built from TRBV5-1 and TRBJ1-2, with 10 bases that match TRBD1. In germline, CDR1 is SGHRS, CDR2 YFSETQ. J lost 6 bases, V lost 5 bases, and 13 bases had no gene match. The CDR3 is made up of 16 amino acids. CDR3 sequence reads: CASRPDRGQLLDGYTF. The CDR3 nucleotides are TGCGCCAGCAGACCCGACAGGGGGCAGCTTTTGGATGGCTACACCTTC.

CDR3 sequence reads: CASSKRGIATFF. As DNA, the CDR3 is TGTGCCAGTAGTAAACGGGGGATTGCGACTTTCTTT. J is TRBJ1-1 and V is TRBV19; D perhaps matches TRBD1 (5 bases). V shed 4 bases and J shed 12 bases, with 15 bases lying between them. The CDR3 is 12 residues long. Germline assignment: CDR1 LNHDA and CDR2 SQIVND (reference sequence).